This T cell receptor (beta chain) derives from a study of shared clonotypes between healthy human individuals (dated by TCRdb to between 2020 and 2021). With respect to the entire study: The cohort comprised two women and a few men aged 18 to 49 years. Per donor, three plates each were used for CD4 naive and CD4 memory, two for CD8 naive, and one for CD8 memory. Blood TCR repertoires of a handful of healthy adults were deeply sequenced to estimate repertoire size and the extent of clonotype sharing between individuals. To increase sequencing depth and limit assay-specific biases, TCR repertoire library preparation and sequencing were carried out by different laboratories using diverse techniques. Leukapheresis yielded between about 0.94 and 9 billion PBMCs per donor.

TCR CDR3 regions were amplified from genomic DNA by multiplex PCR using the deep immunoSEQ assay. Extracted genomic DNA from each cell subset was distributed evenly across all wells of several immunoSEQ 96-well plates, and each plate was treated as a replicate. For sorted subsets, roughly 0.2 ug genomic DNA, equal to 30,000 or so T cell genomes, was loaded into each replicate PCR. Purified libraries were quantified with a Qubit 3.0 fluorometer, sized on a Bioanalyzer 2100, and re-quantified with the KAPA Library Quantification kit. Every immunoSEQ 96-well plate was sequenced on a separate single-read 150-cycle Illumina NextSeq 550 flow cell. Concerning the study's data processing: Because only junctional sequences without quality scores were contained in the immunoSEQ output, filtering matching that applied to full-length reads could not be performed. Sequences were annotated with PyIR, a Python wrapper for IgBLAST v1.9, and V/J genes and CDR3 were assigned using IMGT germline references. Reads were filtered out if the reads had weak V/J assignments (E-value above 1e-6), no CDR3, stop codons, out-of-frame junctions, or ambiguous translated residues. V3J clonotypes were defined as sequences sharing an identical inferred V gene, J gene, and CDR3 amino acid sequence. The percentage overlap between two repertoires was calculated by dividing the number of shared unique clonotypes by the size of the smaller repertoire. Richness of each repertoire was evaluated using RTK rarefaction, the Chao1 estimator, and Recon v2.1 estimates of unobserved clonotypes. Generation probabilities were computed with OLGA for all TCRbeta clonotypes obtained by the gDNA method from several donors. TCRdb obtained this table from immuneACCESS and retained in-frame rearrangements with V and J assigned. These tables miss some clones; where compared with another copy, unresolved V genes account for less than half of the shortfall, and the remainder is unexplained. V and J calls and clone size are copied from that table; D and trimming were computed from the DNA. The sample includes fewer than 2.5 million clones, with roughly 93% observed a single time. The ten largest account for about 0.39% of the sample.

Relative to germline, V is missing 4 bases and J is missing 6 bases, with 6 bases of the junction outside any gene match. Reading the germline V gene gives CDR1 SGHAT and CDR2 FQNNGV. The CDR3, from cysteine to phenylalanine, totals 16 residues. Kept here is only the CDR3 DNA, which spans 48 bases and is read in frame from base 1. Worth noting for this clone: The antigen it recognizes is unknown. Base qualities are not recorded, but no much larger clone differs from it by a single base.

What the study reported, not specific to this receptor: Sampling was restricted to blood, and TCR repertoires in tissues likely differ from the TCR repertoires found in blood. Naive subsets generally had larger estimated clonotype richness than memory subsets did. Incomplete sequencing was indicated by rarefaction of sorted-subset datasets, despite the large sequencing depth. Based on pairwise subsampling, the degree of clonotype sharing among donors was expected to be affected by sequencing depth. Higher generation probabilities were observed for clonotypes shared by all four sorted-subset donors than for non-shared clonotypes. Sharing across several donors was observed for about 5% of naive CD4, 3.5% of naive CD8, 2% to 2.5% of memory CD4, and roughly 0.4% of memory CD8 clonotypes. The genetic and exposure-history diversity represented was limited by the small number of donors.

Healthy HIV-negative adults with no recently reported acute infections or vaccinations were included as donors. Every donor was a Caucasian adult living in Nashville, Tennessee, USA. Magnetic negative selection was used to enrich CD4+ T cells, after which naive cells were positively selected on CD45RA and the negative fraction became the memory subset. Blood was collected by leukapheresis, and PBMCs were isolated by Ficoll-Histopaque density gradient centrifugation and then cryopreserved in liquid nitrogen vapor phase. Purity and quantity of every magnetically sorted T cell population were checked by analytical flow cytometry. Genomic DNA was isolated from each sorted fraction and quantified by UV absorbance on a Nanodrop 2000c.

Recombination joined TRBV11-2 with TRBJ2-3; TRBD2 matches 14 bases in the middle. The material sequenced was naive CD4+ T cells from PBMCs. The sample's cell subset or site label is to be understood as: CD45RA+ positively selected. The sequence derives from a man in his late teens or twenties in good health. Some clones in this sample may be carry-over from other donors' samples. The CDR3 here reads CASSSGLAGEADTQYF. At the DNA level, the sequence is TGTGCCAGCAGCTCGGGACTAGCGGGAGAGGCGGATACGCAGTATTTT.